This T cell receptor beta chain was profiled in a study of T cell responses to AZD1222 COVID-19 vaccine. This CDR3 has 15 amino acids. Unmatched junction bases numbered 10, after V lost 4 bases and J lost 4 bases. Measured with immunoSEQ multiplex PCR; TCRdb has only the in-frame clones, and not every one. Of under 130,000 clones listed, approximately 88% were seen once; the top ten hold approximately 22%. This sequence originates from an adult in good health. The sample consisted of peripheral blood, taken on day 0 of AZD1222 vaccination. This chain uses TRBV23-1 with TRBJ2-7; 7 positions match TRBD2. TRBV23-1 is identified as an open reading frame with a role that is uncertain. This chain's CDR3 is CASSLPRGVGYEQYF. CDR3 in DNA: TGCGCCAGCAGTCTACCCCGGGGGGTCGGGTACGAGCAGTACTTC.